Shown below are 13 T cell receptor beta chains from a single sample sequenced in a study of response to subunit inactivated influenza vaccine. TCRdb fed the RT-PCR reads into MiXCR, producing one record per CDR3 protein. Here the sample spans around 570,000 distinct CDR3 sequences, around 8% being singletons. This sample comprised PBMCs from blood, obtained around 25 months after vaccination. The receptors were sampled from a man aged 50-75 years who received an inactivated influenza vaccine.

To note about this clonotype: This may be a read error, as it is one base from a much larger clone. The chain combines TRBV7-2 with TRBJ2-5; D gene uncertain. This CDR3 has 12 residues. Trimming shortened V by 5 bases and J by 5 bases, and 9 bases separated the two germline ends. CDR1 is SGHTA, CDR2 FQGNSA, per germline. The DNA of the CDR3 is TGTGCCAGCAGCGTAGGATGGGAGACCCAGTACTTC. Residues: CASSVGWETQYF.

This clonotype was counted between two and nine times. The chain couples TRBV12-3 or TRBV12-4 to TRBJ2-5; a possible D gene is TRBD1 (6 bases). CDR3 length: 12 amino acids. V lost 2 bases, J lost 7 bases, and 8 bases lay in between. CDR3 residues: CASSLQGWTQYF. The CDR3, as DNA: TGTGCCAGCAGTTTACAGGGGTGGACCCAGTACTTC.

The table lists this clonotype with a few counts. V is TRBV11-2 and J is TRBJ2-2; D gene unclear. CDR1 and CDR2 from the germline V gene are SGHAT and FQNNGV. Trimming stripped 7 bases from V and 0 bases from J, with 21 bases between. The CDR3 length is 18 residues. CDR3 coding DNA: TGTGCCAGCAACGAAAAAAACGAACGGAGAACGAACACCGGGGAGCTGTTTTTT. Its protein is CASNEKNERRTNTGELFF.

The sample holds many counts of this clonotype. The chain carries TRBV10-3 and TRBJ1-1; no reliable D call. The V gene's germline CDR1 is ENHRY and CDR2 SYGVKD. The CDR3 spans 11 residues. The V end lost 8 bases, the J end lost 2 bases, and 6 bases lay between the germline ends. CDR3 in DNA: TGTGCCATCGGACGTAACACTGAAGCTTTCTTT. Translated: CAIGRNTEAFF.

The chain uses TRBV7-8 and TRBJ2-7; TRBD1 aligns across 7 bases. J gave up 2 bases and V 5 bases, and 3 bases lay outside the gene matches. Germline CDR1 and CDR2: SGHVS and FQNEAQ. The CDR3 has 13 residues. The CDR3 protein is CASSQTGPYEQYF. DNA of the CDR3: TGTGCCAGCAGCCAGACAGGGCCCTACGAGCAGTACTTC.

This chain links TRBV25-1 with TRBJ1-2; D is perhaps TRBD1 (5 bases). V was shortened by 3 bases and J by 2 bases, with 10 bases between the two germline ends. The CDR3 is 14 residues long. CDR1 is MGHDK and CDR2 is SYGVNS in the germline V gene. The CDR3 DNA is TGTGCCAGCAGTGATCAGGGCCGAAACTATGGCTACACCTTC. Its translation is CASSDQGRNYGYTF.

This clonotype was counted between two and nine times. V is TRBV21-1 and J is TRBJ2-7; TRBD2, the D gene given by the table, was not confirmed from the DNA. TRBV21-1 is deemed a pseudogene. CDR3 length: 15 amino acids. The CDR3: CASSKQVEGPYEQYF. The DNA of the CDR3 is TGTGCCAGCAGCAAACAGGTAGAGGGACCCTACGAGCAGTACTTC.

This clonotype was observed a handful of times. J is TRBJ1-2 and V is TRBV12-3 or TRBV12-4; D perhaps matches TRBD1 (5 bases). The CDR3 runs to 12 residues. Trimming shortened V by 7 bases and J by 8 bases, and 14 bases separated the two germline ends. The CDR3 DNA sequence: TGTGCCAGCACCTTGGGGGGGAGCGGCTACACCTTC. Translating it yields CASTLGGSGYTF.

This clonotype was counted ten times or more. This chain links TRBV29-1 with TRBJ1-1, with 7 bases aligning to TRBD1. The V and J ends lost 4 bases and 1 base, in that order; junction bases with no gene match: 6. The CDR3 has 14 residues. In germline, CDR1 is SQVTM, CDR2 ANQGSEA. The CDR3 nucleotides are TGCAGCGTTGGGGGGAGACAGGGGAACACTGAAGCTTTCTTT. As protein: CSVGGRQGNTEAFF.

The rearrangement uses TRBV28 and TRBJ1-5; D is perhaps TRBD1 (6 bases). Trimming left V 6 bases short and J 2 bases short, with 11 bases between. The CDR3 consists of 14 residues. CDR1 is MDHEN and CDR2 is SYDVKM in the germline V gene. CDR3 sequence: CASRIQGGNQPQHF. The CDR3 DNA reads TGTGCCAGCAGGATACAGGGCGGCAATCAGCCCCAGCATTTT.

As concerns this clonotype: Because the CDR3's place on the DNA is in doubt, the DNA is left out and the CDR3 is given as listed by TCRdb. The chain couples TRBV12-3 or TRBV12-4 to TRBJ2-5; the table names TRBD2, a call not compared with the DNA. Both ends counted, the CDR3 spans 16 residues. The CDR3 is CASSTLLTFDQETQYF.

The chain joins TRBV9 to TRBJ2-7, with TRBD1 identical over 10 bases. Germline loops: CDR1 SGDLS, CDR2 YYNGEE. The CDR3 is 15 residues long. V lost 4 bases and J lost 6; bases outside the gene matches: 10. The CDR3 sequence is CASSLEGTGASEQYF. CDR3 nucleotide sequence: TGTGCCAGCAGCCTCGAGGGGACAGGGGCCTCCGAGCAGTACTTC.

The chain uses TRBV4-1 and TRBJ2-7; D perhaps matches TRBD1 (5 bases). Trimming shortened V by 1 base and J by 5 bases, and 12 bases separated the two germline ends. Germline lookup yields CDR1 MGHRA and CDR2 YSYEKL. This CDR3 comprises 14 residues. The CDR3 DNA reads TGCGCCAGCAGCCAAGTGGACCTACAGGACGAGCAGTACTTC. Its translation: CASSQVDLQDEQYF.